The 6 T cell receptor beta chains below all came from one sample that was sequenced in a study of blood T cell repertoires in COVID-19. TCRdb's table, derived via immunoSEQ multiplex PCR, lists solely in-frame clones and lacks some. The table records about 290,000 clones, approximately 86% of them present only once. Sample: peripheral blood. The receptor set was obtained from a woman between 45 and 65 years old with active or convalescent COVID-19.

The chain employs TRBV14 and TRBJ2-7, with D possibly TRBD2 on 6 matching bases. This CDR3 region has 16 residues. Trimming took off 0 bases at V and 2 bases at J, with 14 bases between the two ends. Germline lookup yields CDR1 SGHDN and CDR2 FVKESK. The CDR3 region has the DNA TGTGCCAGCAGCCAAGATAGGGGTATAGCGGCCTACGAGCAGTACTTC. It yields the protein CASSQDRGIAAYEQYF.

J is TRBJ2-1 and V is TRBV11-1; 7 nucleotides line up with TRBD2. V lost 2 bases and J lost 6; bases outside the gene matches: 10. This CDR3 region has 16 residues. The germline V gene has CDR1 SGHAT and CDR2 FQDESV (reference sequence). CDR3 protein: CASSLYAGVEANEQFF. In nucleotides, the CDR3 is TGTGCCAGCAGCTTATATGCGGGAGTAGAGGCCAATGAGCAGTTCTTC.

This clone was picked up a small number of times. The V gene is TRBV3-1 (or the pseudogene TRBV3-2), the J gene TRBJ2-1; 8 bases map to TRBD2. The CDR3 totals 15 residues. Germline trimming cut 0 bases from V and 8 bases from J; bases unmatched to any gene: 6. CDR1 is LGHDT, CDR2 YNNKEL, per germline (reference sequence). The CDR3: CASSQETSDHHEQFF. CDR3 nucleotides: TGTGCCAGCAGCCAAGAGACTAGCGATCACCATGAGCAGTTCTTC.

This sequence joins TRBV20-1 and TRBJ1-2, with 7 bases aligning to TRBD1. The germline V gene encodes CDR1 DFQATT and CDR2 SNEGSKA (reference sequence). The J segment lost 1 base and the V segment lost 3 bases, leaving 5 bases of the junction unmatched. CDR3 length: 14 amino acids. The DNA for the CDR3 is TGCAGTGCTAGTCAGAACAGGGGTAACTATGGCTACACCTTC. Protein sequence: CSASQNRGNYGYTF.

As to this clone: Other DNA sequences in the same sample also yield this CDR3. The chain combines TRBV20-1 with TRBJ2-2; D is unclear. V lost 4 bases, J lost 4 bases, and 4 bases lay in between. The CDR3 consists of 11 residues. CDR1 is DFQATT and CDR2 is SNEGSKA in the germline V gene (reference sequence). In DNA, the CDR3 is TGCAGTGCTACTCGCACCGGGGAGCTGTTTTTT. It encodes CSATRTGELFF.

This clone was counted between two and nine times. The rearrangement joins TRBV7-8 to TRBJ2-7, with a tentative D call TRBD2 (6 bases). V shed 0 bases and J shed 2 bases, with 20 bases lying between them. Germline CDR1 is SGHVS and CDR2 is FQNEAQ. This CDR3 has 18 residues. The CDR3 DNA follows: TGTGCCAGCAGCTTAGCCCGAGGGGACGGGGGAAGCCCCTACGAGCAGTACTTC. Protein product: CASSLARGDGGSPYEQYF.